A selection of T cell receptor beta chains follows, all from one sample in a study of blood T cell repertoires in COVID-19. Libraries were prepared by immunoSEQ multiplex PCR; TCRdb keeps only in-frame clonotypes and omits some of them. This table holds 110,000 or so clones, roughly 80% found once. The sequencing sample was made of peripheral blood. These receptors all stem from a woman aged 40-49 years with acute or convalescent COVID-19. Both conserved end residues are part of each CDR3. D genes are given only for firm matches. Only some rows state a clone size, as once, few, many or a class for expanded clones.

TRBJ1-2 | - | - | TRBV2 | CASSTGASNYGYTF | TGTGCCAGCAGTACAGGCGCCTCTAACTATGGCTACACCTTC
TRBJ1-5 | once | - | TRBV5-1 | CASSLQGNQPQHF | TGCGCCAGCAGCTTGCAGGGAAATCAGCCCCAGCATTTT
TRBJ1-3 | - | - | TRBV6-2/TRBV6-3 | CASSRRLRERGNTIYF | TGTGCCAGCAGCCGCCGTCTGAGGGAGCGTGGAAACACCATATATTTT
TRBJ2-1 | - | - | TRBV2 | CASMGQGSYEQFF | TGTGCCAGCATGGGGCAGGGAAGTTATGAGCAGTTCTTC
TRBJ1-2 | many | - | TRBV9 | CASSGPWPQYGYTF | TGTGCCAGCAGCGGCCCGTGGCCCCAATATGGCTACACCTTC
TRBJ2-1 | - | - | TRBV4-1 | CASSQVLYGGINNEQFF | TGCGCCAGCAGCCAAGTCCTTTACGGGGGAATCAACAATGAGCAGTTCTTC
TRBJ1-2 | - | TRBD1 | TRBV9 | CASSPNGGQGSGYTF | TGTGCCAGCAGCCCCAACGGGGGACAGGGGAGTGGCTACACCTTC
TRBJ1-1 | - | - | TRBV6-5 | CASNSELNTEAFF | TGTGCCAGCAACTCCGAGTTGAACACTGAAGCTTTCTTT
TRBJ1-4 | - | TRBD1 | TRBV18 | CASSPGGQGYEKLFF | TGTGCCAGCTCACCGGGGGGACAGGGCTATGAAAAACTGTTTTTT
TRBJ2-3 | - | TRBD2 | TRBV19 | CASRPRASGASTDTQYF | TGTGCCAGTAGGCCCCGGGCTAGCGGTGCTAGCACAGATACGCAGTATTTT
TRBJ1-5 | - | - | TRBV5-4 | CASSLAGGNQPQHF | TGTGCCAGCAGCTTGGCAGGGGGCAATCAGCCCCAGCATTTT
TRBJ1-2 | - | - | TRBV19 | CASSRGYGYTF | TGTGCCAGTTCCCGCGGGTATGGCTACACCTTC
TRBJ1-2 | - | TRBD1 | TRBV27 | CASSPQTGPYGYTF | TGTGCCAGCAGTCCTCAGACAGGGCCATATGGCTACACCTTC
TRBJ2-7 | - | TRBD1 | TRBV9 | CASSSRDSITYEQYF | TGTGCCAGCAGCTCCCGGGACAGCATTACCTACGAGCAGTACTTC
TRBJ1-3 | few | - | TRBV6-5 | CASRPEAGNTIYF | TGTGCCAGCAGGCCTGAGGCTGGAAACACCATATATTTT
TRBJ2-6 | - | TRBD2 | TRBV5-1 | CASSSSGGAGANVLTF | TGCGCCAGCAGCTCTAGCGGGGGGGCTGGGGCCAACGTCCTGACTTTC
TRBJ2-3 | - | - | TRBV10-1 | CASSEEPITDTQYF | TGCGCCAGCAGTGAGGAACCTATAACAGATACGCAGTATTTT
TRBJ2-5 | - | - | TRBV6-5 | CASSPYQGMGETQYF | TGTGCCAGCAGTCCGTACCAGGGGATGGGGGAGACCCAGTACTTC
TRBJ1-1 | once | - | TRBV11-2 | CASSDQGYTEAFF | TGTGCCAGCAGCGACCAGGGTTATACTGAAGCTTTCTTT
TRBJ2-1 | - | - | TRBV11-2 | CASSPTGGQRKFF | TGTGCCAGCAGTCCCACCGGGGGGCAAAGGAAGTTCTTC
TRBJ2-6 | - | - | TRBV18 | CASSPIIGVGANVLTF | TGTGCCAGCTCACCAATAATCGGGGTTGGGGCCAACGTCCTGACTTTC
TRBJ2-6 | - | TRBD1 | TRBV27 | CASSLRRPGQVESGANVLTF | TGTGCCAGCAGTTTACGCCGACCGGGACAGGTGGAATCTGGGGCCAACGTCCTGACTTTC
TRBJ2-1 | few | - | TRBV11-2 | CASSQSSTNNEQFF | TGTGCCAGCTCCCAGAGTTCAACTAACAATGAGCAGTTCTTC
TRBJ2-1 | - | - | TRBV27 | CASNPGRTSSYNEQFF | TGTGCCAGCAACCCAGGCCGAACGAGCTCCTACAATGAGCAGTTCTTC
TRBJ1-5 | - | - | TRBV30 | CAWNERNQPQHF | TGTGCCTGGAACGAGAGAAATCAGCCCCAGCATTTT
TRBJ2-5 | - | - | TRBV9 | CASSPPSFQETQYF | TGTGCCAGCAGCCCCCCTAGTTTCCAAGAGACCCAGTACTTC
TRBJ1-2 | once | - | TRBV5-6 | CASTPEQGGGYTF | TGTGCCAGCACCCCCGAACAGGGTGGTGGCTACACCTTC
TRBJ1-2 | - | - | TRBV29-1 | CSVSQGLSYGYTF | TGCAGCGTATCACAGGGATTAAGCTATGGCTACACCTTC